This T cell receptor (beta chain) was sequenced during a study of long-term antiretroviral therapy in people with HIV. Trimming took 5 bases from V and 7 from J; bases not matched to a gene: 13. CDR1 is SGHTA, CDR2 FQGNSA, per germline. CDR3 length: 16 amino acids. At survey level, the immunoSEQ assay was run in its v3.0 version. Here immunoSEQ multiplex PCR was the method, and the copy in TCRdb shows in-frame clones only, minus some. There are fewer than 20,000 clones in the sample; roughly 80% occur only once, and roughly 15% lies in the top ten. This clone was observed a handful of times. This specimen consisted of unsorted PBMCs, obtained 1.5 years before starting antiretroviral therapy. The TCR was taken from a woman aged 45-65 years with HIV. The chain carries TRBV7-2 and TRBJ2-3, with 9 bases identical to TRBD1. The CDR3 nucleotides read TGTGCCAGCAGCGCGCCTAGGACAGGGGATAGAAATACGCAGTATTTT. It specifies CASSAPRTGDRNTQYF.